The rows below give T cell receptor beta chains drawn from one sample of a study of T cell repertoires in cytomegalovirus infection. What these receptors recognize is not known. A single record per CDR3 protein comes from TCRdb applying MiXCR to the reads. The sample carries 100,000 or so distinct CDR3 sequences, less than 30% recorded once. The source was CD8+ T cells from cultured PBMCs, collected from culture after CMV antigen stimulation. The receptor source for this set is a human donor in good health (CMV status not recorded). Some clones in this sample may be carry-over from other donors' samples. Each CDR3 is given without its conserved first and last residue. Clone sizes are given selectively: once, few, many, or a class where the clone is expanded.

v_call: TRBV27; j_call: TRBJ1-2; clone_size: .; cdr3_aa: ASSFGDRTGYT
v_call: TRBV6-5; j_call: TRBJ1-1; clone_size: once; cdr3_aa: ASRYNTRFVEDRGRNTEAF
v_call: TRBV2; j_call: TRBJ1-3; clone_size: .; cdr3_aa: ASSESVRVSGNTIY
v_call: TRBV27; j_call: TRBJ1-3; clone_size: .; cdr3_aa: ASSWGPGNTIY
v_call: TRBV4-1; j_call: TRBJ1-2; clone_size: .; cdr3_aa: ASSPSPGGGYT
v_call: TRBV28; j_call: TRBJ1-2; clone_size: .; cdr3_aa: ATKDFKGTNYGYT
v_call: TRBV6-1; j_call: TRBJ1-4; clone_size: .; cdr3_aa: ASSDGDVGANEKLF
v_call: TRBV27; j_call: TRBJ2-3; clone_size: .; cdr3_aa: ASSPPTSGGVDTQY
v_call: TRBV7-6; j_call: TRBJ2-7; clone_size: .; cdr3_aa: ASSARDRTYEQY
v_call: TRBV7-8; j_call: TRBJ1-1; clone_size: few; cdr3_aa: ASSLAGTVNTEAF
v_call: TRBV5-4; j_call: TRBJ1-6; clone_size: .; cdr3_aa: ASSFEGEDNSPLH
v_call: TRBV4-1; j_call: TRBJ2-1; clone_size: .; cdr3_aa: ASTPTVSESGEQF
v_call: TRBV7-6; j_call: TRBJ2-1; clone_size: few; cdr3_aa: ASSLGTIPSVYNEQF
v_call: TRBV7-8; j_call: TRBJ1-5; clone_size: .; cdr3_aa: ASSLAWPGKASNQPQH
v_call: TRBV6-8; j_call: TRBJ2-7; clone_size: .; cdr3_aa: ASSFGTSGNPYEQY
v_call: TRBV12-3/TRBV12-4; j_call: TRBJ2-5; clone_size: .; cdr3_aa: ASSPLGGLEETQY
v_call: TRBV7-9; j_call: TRBJ1-5; clone_size: .; cdr3_aa: ASSLARGGVQPQR
v_call: TRBV10-2; j_call: TRBJ1-1; clone_size: .; cdr3_aa: ASNYAREAF
v_call: TRBV7-3; j_call: TRBJ2-3; clone_size: many; cdr3_aa: ASSETSGGGTDTQY
v_call: TRBV28; j_call: TRBJ1-1; clone_size: many; cdr3_aa: ASSLWRNTEAF
v_call: TRBV7-2; j_call: TRBJ1-4; clone_size: .; cdr3_aa: ASSLSLETGGTDEKLF
v_call: TRBV24-1; j_call: TRBJ2-3; clone_size: few; cdr3_aa: ATSLGAEDTDTQY
v_call: TRBV6-1; j_call: TRBJ1-5; clone_size: .; cdr3_aa: ASTKDRYSNQPQH
v_call: TRBV10-3; j_call: TRBJ2-3; clone_size: few; cdr3_aa: AIRSESTDTQY
v_call: TRBV6-1; j_call: TRBJ2-5; clone_size: few; cdr3_aa: ASSWGTSGFQETQY
v_call: TRBV6-5; j_call: TRBJ1-1; clone_size: .; cdr3_aa: ASSLEGHQNTEAF
v_call: TRBV7-9; j_call: TRBJ2-1; clone_size: few; cdr3_aa: ASSLAGVVWNEQF
v_call: TRBV7-2; j_call: TRBJ2-7; clone_size: .; cdr3_aa: ASSSPGQGSYEQY
v_call: TRBV6-1; j_call: TRBJ1-1; clone_size: few; cdr3_aa: ASSDLAGGHTEAF
v_call: TRBV5-1; j_call: TRBJ2-1; clone_size: few; cdr3_aa: ASSLAPGTYNEQF
v_call: TRBV10-2; j_call: TRBJ1-6; clone_size: few; cdr3_aa: ASSESGALNSPLH
v_call: TRBV19; j_call: TRBJ1-6; clone_size: many; cdr3_aa: ASTRTGVGYLH
v_call: TRBV9; j_call: TRBJ2-3; clone_size: .; cdr3_aa: ASSVAGGLTDTQY
v_call: TRBV12-3/TRBV12-4; j_call: TRBJ1-1; clone_size: .; cdr3_aa: ASSLESGGLQNTEAF
v_call: TRBV4-1; j_call: TRBJ2-1; clone_size: .; cdr3_aa: ASSPTSGVNEQF
v_call: TRBV6-1; j_call: TRBJ1-2; clone_size: many; cdr3_aa: ASSEAGTAYGYT
v_call: TRBV6-1; j_call: TRBJ1-2; clone_size: many; cdr3_aa: ASSLGLIYGYT
v_call: TRBV27; j_call: TRBJ1-2; clone_size: .; cdr3_aa: ASRNAGGDRGYGYT
v_call: TRBV7-9; j_call: TRBJ2-3; clone_size: few; cdr3_aa: ASSPWGSGGPDTQY
v_call: TRBV6-5; j_call: TRBJ2-7; clone_size: many; cdr3_aa: ASSSWTGYEQY
v_call: TRBV7-6; j_call: TRBJ1-2; clone_size: .; cdr3_aa: ASSLWGYT
v_call: TRBV2; j_call: TRBJ1-4; clone_size: .; cdr3_aa: ASSEGQATNEKLF
v_call: TRBV7-2; j_call: TRBJ2-7; clone_size: many; cdr3_aa: ASSSSGGSYEQY
v_call: TRBV12-3/TRBV12-4; j_call: TRBJ1-3; clone_size: many; cdr3_aa: ASSSDRVLGNTIY
v_call: TRBV29-1; j_call: TRBJ1-1; clone_size: few; cdr3_aa: SLGQGMNTEAF
v_call: TRBV7-4; j_call: TRBJ1-1; clone_size: once; cdr3_aa: ASSLFEGGPEAF
v_call: TRBV28; j_call: TRBJ2-1; clone_size: .; cdr3_aa: ASSSRAGAYNEQF
v_call: TRBV7-9; j_call: TRBJ2-7; clone_size: many; cdr3_aa: ASSLISYEQY
v_call: TRBV2; j_call: TRBJ2-3; clone_size: once; cdr3_aa: ASSFGGGDTQY